The rows below give T cell receptor beta chains drawn from one sample of a study of chemoradiotherapy in HPV16-positive cancers. Sequencing used immunoSEQ multiplex PCR; TCRdb keeps in-frame clones, though not all of them. The sample lists 8,400 or so clones; 70% to 85% were seen once. The specimen was collected from a patient who underwent chemoradiotherapy. These TCRs come from a human donor with HPV-associated anogenital cancer. Each CDR3 is given with its conserved first and last residue. A D gene is named only where the DNA matches it firmly. Clone sizes are given selectively: once, few, many, or a class where the clone is expanded.

J	V	D	size	DNA	CDR3
TRBJ2-2	TRBV6-5	.	.	TGTGCCAGCAGTTACTCGATTAACACCGGGGAGCTGTTTTTT	CASSYSINTGELFF
TRBJ2-3	TRBV29-1	TRBD2	.	TGCAGCGTTGAGGGTTGGATTGGGGGGGTAGATACGCAGTATTTT	CSVEGWIGGVDTQYF
TRBJ2-3	TRBV4-1	TRBD2	few	TGCGCCAGCAGCCAAGATCCCTTGGCGGGGGTTAGCACAGATACGCAGTATTTT	CASSQDPLAGVSTDTQYF
TRBJ2-5	TRBV6-1	TRBD1	.	TGTGCCAGCCCCAGGGGGTACCAAGAGACCCAGTACTTC	CASPRGYQETQYF
TRBJ2-7	TRBV7-8	TRBD2	.	TGTGCCAGCAGCGCCTTCTCCGGGACTAGCGGGACGATCTACGAGCAGTACTTC	CASSAFSGTSGTIYEQYF
TRBJ2-1	TRBV5-6	.	.	TGTGCCAGCAGCTTGGCCGGGAGACCTATCTTAAATGAGCAGTTCTTC	CASSLAGRPILNEQFF
TRBJ2-1	TRBV6-4	TRBD2	.	TGTGCCAGCAGGGTTAGGAGCGGGGGGACAAGCTCCTACAATGAGCAGTTCTTC	CASRVRSGGTSSYNEQFF
TRBJ1-1	TRBV5-1	TRBD1	.	TGCGCCAGCAGCTTGACAGGGGGCGTCACTGAAGCTTTCTTT	CASSLTGGVTEAFF
TRBJ2-7	TRBV7-6	.	.	TGTGCCAGCAGCTTAGGGGTCTCCTCCTACGAGCAGTACTTC	CASSLGVSSYEQYF
TRBJ2-3	TRBV6-5	.	.	TGTGCCAGCACCCCCGACAGGATGACAGATACGCAGTATTTT	CASTPDRMTDTQYF
TRBJ1-2	TRBV7-2	TRBD1	.	TGTGCCAGCAGCGTAGGGACAGCGTCATATGGCTACACCTTC	CASSVGTASYGYTF
TRBJ2-2	TRBV7-8	.	.	TGTGCCAGCAGCGGGAGGACTACCGGGGAGCTGTTTTTT	CASSGRTTGELFF
TRBJ1-1	TRBV7-9	.	.	TGTGCCAGCAGCTCCCGGGACACTGAAGCTTTCTTT	CASSSRDTEAFF
TRBJ2-3	TRBV5-4	TRBD2	.	TGTGCCAGCAGCTTGATGGGCGGGGAGGGTACGCAGTATTTT	CASSLMGGEGTQYF
TRBJ2-5	TRBV5-4	.	few	TGTGCCAGCAGCTTGTCAGGGTGGGTAGAGACCCAGTACTTC	CASSLSGWVETQYF
TRBJ1-2	TRBV28	.	.	TGTGCCAGCAGTTTATCAACTTATGGCTACACCTTC	CASSLSTYGYTF
TRBJ2-5	TRBV5-6	.	.	TGTGCCAGCAGCCCGGATCCGGGGACCCAGTACTTC	CASSPDPGTQYF
TRBJ2-1	TRBV30	TRBD2	.	TGTGCCTGGAGTCCACAAGCGGGAGGGCCTGTCTATGAGCAGTTCTTC	CAWSPQAGGPVYEQFF
TRBJ1-1	TRBV18	.	.	TGTGCCAGCTCACCGGCGGGGGCTCGCACTGAAGCTTTCTTT	CASSPAGARTEAFF
TRBJ2-7	TRBV4-1	TRBD2	few	TGCGCCAGCAGCCCCATCCCGGGGGGGGCCTACGAGCAGTACTTC	CASSPIPGGAYEQYF